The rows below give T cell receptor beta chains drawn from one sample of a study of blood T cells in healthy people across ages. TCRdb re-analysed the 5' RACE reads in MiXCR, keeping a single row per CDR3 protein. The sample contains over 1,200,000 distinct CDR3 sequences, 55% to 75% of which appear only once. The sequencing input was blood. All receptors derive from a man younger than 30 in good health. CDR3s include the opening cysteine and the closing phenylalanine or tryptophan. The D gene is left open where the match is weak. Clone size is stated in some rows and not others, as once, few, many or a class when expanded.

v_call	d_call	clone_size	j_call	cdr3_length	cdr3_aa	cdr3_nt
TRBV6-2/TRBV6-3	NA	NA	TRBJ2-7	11	CASSHTQRQYF	TGTGCCAGCAGCCACACCCAGAGGCAGTACTTC
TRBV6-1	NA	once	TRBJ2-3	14	CASDSGWGTDTQYF	TGTGCCAGCGACAGCGGGTGGGGCACAGATACGCAGTATTTT
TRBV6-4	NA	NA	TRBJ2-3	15	CASSDLGVSTDTQYF	TGTGCCAGCAGTGACTTGGGGGTTAGCACAGATACGCAGTATTTT
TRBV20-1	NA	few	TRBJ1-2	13	CSARTEANYGYTF	TGCAGTGCTAGGACGGAAGCTAACTATGGCTACACCTTC
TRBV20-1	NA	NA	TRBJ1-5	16	CSASRRQVFSNQPQHF	TGCAGTGCTAGTCGCCGACAGGTTTTTAGCAATCAGCCCCAGCATTTT
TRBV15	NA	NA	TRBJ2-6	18	CATTRQPWGFTGANVLTF	TGTGCCACTACGAGGCAACCATGGGGATTCACGGGGGCCAACGTCCTGACTTTC
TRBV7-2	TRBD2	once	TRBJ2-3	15	CASSLGASGGDTQYF	TGTGCCAGCAGCTTAGGCGCTAGCGGAGGAGATACGCAGTATTTT
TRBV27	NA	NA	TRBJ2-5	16	CASSFAFEVSQETQYF	TGTGCCAGCAGTTTCGCCTTTGAGGTCTCCCAAGAGACCCAGTACTTC
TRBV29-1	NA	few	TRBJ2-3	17	CSVEDRVVAESTDTQYF	TGCAGCGTTGAAGATCGGGTAGTGGCAGAAAGCACAGATACGCAGTATTTT
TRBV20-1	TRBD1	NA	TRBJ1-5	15	CSATTGDRGNQPQHF	TGCAGTGCAACCACCGGGGACAGGGGCAATCAGCCCCAGCATTTT
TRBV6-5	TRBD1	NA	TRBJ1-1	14	CASSYGTGSTKAFF	TGTGCCAGCAGTTACGGGACAGGGTCGACTAAAGCTTTCTTT
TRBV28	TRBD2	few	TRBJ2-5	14	CASSPGGFGETQYF	TGTGCTAGTAGTCCGGGGGGATTCGGGGAGACCCAGTACTTC
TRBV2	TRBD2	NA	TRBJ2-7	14	CASSWTSGRYEQYF	TGTGCCAGCAGCTGGACTAGCGGGAGATACGAGCAGTACTTC
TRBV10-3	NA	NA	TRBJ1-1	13	CAISDSRSTEAFF	TGTGCCATCAGTGACAGTAGGAGCACTGAAGCTTTCTTT
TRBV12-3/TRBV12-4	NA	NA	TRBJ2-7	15	CASSFLPTDWGEQYF	TGTGCCAGCAGTTTCCTCCCGACCGACTGGGGGGAGCAGTACTTC
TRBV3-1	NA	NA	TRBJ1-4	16	CASSYTHGSMGEKLFF	TGTGCCAGCAGCTATACCCACGGATCGATGGGTGAAAAACTGTTTTTT
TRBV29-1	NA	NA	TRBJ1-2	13	CSVDLTGQDGYTF	TGCAGCGTTGACCTTACAGGGCAGGACGGCTACACCTTC
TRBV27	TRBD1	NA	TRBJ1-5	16	CASSRRQGAIDQPQHF	TGTGCCAGCAGCCGACGACAGGGGGCTATTGATCAGCCCCAGCATTTT
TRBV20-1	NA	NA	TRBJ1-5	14	CSASARDFNQPQHF	TGCAGTGCTAGTGCAAGGGATTTTAATCAGCCCCAGCATTTT
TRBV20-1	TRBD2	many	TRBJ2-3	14	CGLKTSGGTDTQYF	TGCGGCCTCAAGACTAGCGGGGGCACAGATACGCAGTATTTT
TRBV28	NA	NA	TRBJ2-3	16	CASSLGTGASTDTQYF	TGTGCCAGCAGTCTCGGGACGGGCGCTAGCACAGATACGCAGTATTTT
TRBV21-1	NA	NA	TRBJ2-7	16	CASSKRNRGRPYEQYF	TGTGCCAGCAGCAAAAGGAACAGGGGGCGTCCTTACGAGCAGTACTTC
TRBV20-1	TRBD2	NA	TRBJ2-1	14	CSARPGTKEDEQFF	TGCAGTGCCAGACCCGGGACTAAAGAAGATGAGCAGTTCTTC
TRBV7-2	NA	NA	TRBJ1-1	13	CASSGFKNTEAFF	TGTGCCAGCAGCGGATTCAAGAACACTGAAGCTTTCTTT
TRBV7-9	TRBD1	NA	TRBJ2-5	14	CASSRQGFSETQYF	TGTGCCAGCAGCCGACAGGGTTTCTCGGAGACCCAGTACTTC
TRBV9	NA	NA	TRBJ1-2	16	CASSVVLAPGNYGYTF	TGTGCCAGCAGCGTAGTTCTGGCGCCGGGCAACTATGGCTACACCTTC
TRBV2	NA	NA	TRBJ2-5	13	CATVSQGGETQYF	TGTGCCACAGTCAGCCAGGGGGGAGAGACCCAGTACTTC
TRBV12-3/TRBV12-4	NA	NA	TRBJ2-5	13	CASGNGGPETQYF	TGTGCCAGCGGCAACGGGGGGCCAGAGACCCAGTACTTC
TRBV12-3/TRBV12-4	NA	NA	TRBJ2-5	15	CASSSRSARAETQYF	TGTGCCAGCAGTTCTAGAAGCGCCCGTGCTGAGACCCAGTACTTC
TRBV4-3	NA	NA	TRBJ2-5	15	CASSQVFTRRETQYF	TGCGCCAGCAGCCAAGTTTTTACTAGGAGAGAGACCCAGTACTTC
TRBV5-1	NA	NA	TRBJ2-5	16	CASSLDGASTSYERYF	TGCGCCAGCAGCTTGGATGGGGCCTCTACTTCCTACGAGCGGTACTTC
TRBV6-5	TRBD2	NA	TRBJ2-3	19	CASSYPSSTSGGLSDTQYF	TGTGCCAGCAGTTACCCTTCGTCGACTAGCGGGGGGCTATCAGATACGCAGTATTTT
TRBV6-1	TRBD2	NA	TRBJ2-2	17	CASSKTSGRARTGELFF	TGTGCCAGCAGCAAGACTAGCGGGAGGGCGAGAACCGGGGAGCTGTTTTTT
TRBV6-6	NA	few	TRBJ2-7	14	CASSYSAPDYEQYF	TGTGCCAGCAGTTACTCTGCGCCAGACTACGAGCAGTACTTC
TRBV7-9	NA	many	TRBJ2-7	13	CASSPQASYEQYF	TGCGCCAGCAGCCCCCAGGCCTCCTACGAGCAGTACTTC
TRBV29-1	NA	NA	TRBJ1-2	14	CSVEVPLLAYGYTF	TGCAGCGTTGAAGTCCCTCTACTGGCCTATGGCTACACCTTC
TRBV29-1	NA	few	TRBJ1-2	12	CSVGEGNYGYTF	TGCAGCGTTGGTGAGGGAAACTATGGCTACACCTTC
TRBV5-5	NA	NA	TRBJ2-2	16	CASSGPGTANTGELFF	TGTGCCAGCAGCGGCCCCGGGACGGCGAACACCGGGGAGCTGTTTTTT
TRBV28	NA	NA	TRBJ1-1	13	CASLPRGNTEAFF	TGTGCCAGCCTCCCAAGAGGGAACACTGAAGCTTTCTTT
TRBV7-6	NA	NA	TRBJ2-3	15	CASSSTGDSTDTQYF	TGTGCCAGCAGCTCAACGGGGGACTCCACAGATACGCAGTATTTT
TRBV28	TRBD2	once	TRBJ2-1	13	CASSGSGANEQFF	TGTGCCAGCAGCGGGAGCGGGGCGAATGAGCAGTTCTTC
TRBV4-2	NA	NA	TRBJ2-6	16	CASSQDGPTGANVLTF	TGTGCCAGCAGCCAAGATGGCCCAACAGGGGCCAACGTCCTGACTTTC
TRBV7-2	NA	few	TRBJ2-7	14	CASSPSPILYEQYF	TGTGCCAGCTCCCCTTCGCCCATTCTCTACGAGCAGTACTTC
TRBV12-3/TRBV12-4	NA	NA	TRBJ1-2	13	CASSLSETNGYTF	TGTGCCAGCAGTTTAAGCGAGACGAATGGCTACACCTTC
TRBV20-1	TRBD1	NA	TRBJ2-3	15	CSARDWDRERDTQYF	TGCAGTGCTAGAGATTGGGACAGGGAGAGAGATACGCAGTATTTT
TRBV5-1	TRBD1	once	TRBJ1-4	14	CASSNRTGREKLFF	TGCGCCAGCAGCAATCGGACAGGTCGGGAAAAACTGTTTTTT
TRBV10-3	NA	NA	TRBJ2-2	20	CAISDTHSLIVTGNTGELFF	TGTGCCATCAGTGATACCCATTCCCTCATCGTAACCGGGAACACCGGGGAGCTGTTTTTT
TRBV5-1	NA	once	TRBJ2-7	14	CASNPLGAWNEQYF	TGCGCCAGCAACCCGTTGGGGGCTTGGAACGAGCAGTACTTC
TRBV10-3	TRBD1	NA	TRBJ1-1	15	CAIRTGDEAGTEAFF	TGTGCCATCAGGACAGGGGACGAGGCGGGAACTGAAGCTTTCTTT
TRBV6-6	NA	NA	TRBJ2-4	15	CASSTGGGQQNIQYF	TGTGCCAGCAGCACCGGAGGGGGACAGCAAAACATTCAGTACTTC
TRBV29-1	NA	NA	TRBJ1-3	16	CSVEVYKTASGNTIYF	TGTAGCGTTGAAGTCTACAAGACAGCCTCTGGAAACACCATATATTTT
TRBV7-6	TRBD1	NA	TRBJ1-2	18	CASSLAQPGQGLSYGYTF	TGTGCCAGCAGCTTAGCTCAACCGGGACAGGGGTTATCTTATGGCTACACCTTC
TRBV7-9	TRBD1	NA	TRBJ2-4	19	CASSNRGTGAAMAKNIQYF	TGTGCCAGCAGCAACCGCGGGACAGGGGCGGCGATGGCCAAAAACATTCAGTACTTC
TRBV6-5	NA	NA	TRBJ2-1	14	CASSQDLSGTDAFF	TGTGCCAGCAGCCAAGATCTGAGCGGGACAGATGCGTTCTTC
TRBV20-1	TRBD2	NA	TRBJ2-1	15	CSAIRAGGEHNEQFF	TGCAGTGCTATAAGGGCGGGGGGTGAACACAATGAGCAGTTCTTC
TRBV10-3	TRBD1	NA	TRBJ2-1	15	CAINLGTGAYNEQFF	TGTGCCATCAACCTGGGGACAGGGGCCTACAATGAGCAGTTCTTC
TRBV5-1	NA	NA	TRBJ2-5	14	CASSLGTSQEAQYF	TGCGCCAGCAGCTTGGGGACTTCTCAAGAGGCCCAGTACTTC
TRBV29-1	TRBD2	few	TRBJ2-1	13	CSVEGDYIHEQFF	TGCAGCGTCGAAGGGGACTATATCCATGAGCAGTTCTTC